This T cell receptor beta chain was profiled in a study of T cell responses to AZD1222 COVID-19 vaccine (dated by TCRdb to the early 2020s). Regarding the study in general: Because spike-specific TCR depth and breadth did not differ between the two schedules, AZD1222 recipients who got a second dose at roughly 4 weeks were pooled with those who got a second dose at roughly 12 weeks. A total of 233 trial participants underwent TCR sequencing, of whom approximately 200 had received two doses of AZD1222 and approximately 25 had received two doses of the MenACWY control vaccine. Trial participants were enrolled into age subgroups of 18-55, 56-69 and 70-plus years, which contained about 160, 30 and 59 TCR-sequenced participants, respectively. General findings and caveats noted by the study authors: In the small 56-69-year group, the increase in depth fell short of significance, most likely because of low power. Spike-specific TCR breadth and depth rose significantly after two AZD1222 doses compared with day 0 and with MenACWY recipients. Because no day 14 peak-response samples were available, the repertoires could be characterized only after the peak T cell response. Conclusions about previously exposed vaccinees are limited, since just five or six AZD1222 recipients were seropositive for SARS-CoV-2 at baseline. Participants were mostly white British and included more females than males, and it was suggested by the authors that clonal diversity may have been underestimated. Reportedly, almost half of the unique spike-specific TCRs recognized epitopes lying outside the regions that are mutated in the B.1.351 and B.1.1.7 variants. The vaccine-associated CD4 TCRs covered the entire spike protein, and the dominant responses fell in regions 160-218 and 743-854.

CDR1 SGHDT and CDR2 YYEEEE are derived from the germline V gene. From its cysteine to its phenylalanine, the CDR3 spans 16 amino acids. Only the CDR3 region is kept as DNA, spanning 48 bases read in frame from base 1. V and J are truncated by 5 bases and 1 base respectively, leaving an intervening sequence of 17 bases. The sample's time point label, decoded: baseline before first vaccination. Vaccinee samples were obtained from the UK trials COV001 and COV002, which included a single-blind randomized controlled phase 2/3 trial of AZD1222 (ChAdOx1 nCoV-19) in healthy adults. For TCRbeta chain sequencing, PBMC samples were collected from trial participants at day 0 and at day 28 after the second dose. The CDR3 regions of human TCRbeta chains were analyzed by immunosequencing. The study's processing was this. TCRs in the repertoires were compared against a reference library of SARS-CoV-2-specific TCRs that had been generated with the MIRA antigen-specificity platform. Breadth was defined as the fraction of unique TCRs that were SARS-CoV-2-associated, and depth was defined as the fraction of total T cells that were SARS-CoV-2-associated. Using the MIRA data, every spike-specific TCR was mapped to the spike region that the TCR reacted to and assigned to either a CD4 or a CD8 class. Log10-transformed breadth and depth values were compared by one-way ANOVA with Sidak's multiple comparisons tests. TCRdb obtained this table from immuneACCESS and retained in-frame rearrangements with V and J assigned. These tables miss some clones; where compared with another copy, unresolved V genes account for less than half of the shortfall, and the remainder is unexplained. V, J and clone size are taken as reported in that table, and D and trimming were inferred from the DNA itself. For this sample the table gives 55,000 to 80,000 clones, of which 84% were detected only once. The top ten clones comprise 8% to 10% of the sample.

A word on this clone: The antigen this receptor binds is unknown. No quality values exist for individual bases; no much larger clone is one base distant.

The chain was built from TRBV5-6 and TRBJ2-3; D gene: possibly TRBD1, on 6 matching bases. This clonotype originated in an adult in good health. The sequencing here drew on peripheral blood, taken on day 0 of AZD1222 vaccination. The DNA sequence reads TGTGCCAGCAGTTCAACCGGGACATCCCGCACAGATACGCAGTATTTT. The encoded protein is CASSSTGTSRTDTQYF.